The 28 T cell receptor beta chains below come from one sample, sequenced in a study of blood T cell repertoires in COVID-19. TCRdb's copy holds only in-frame clones and misses some; the assay was immunoSEQ multiplex PCR. Of a few hundred thousand clones in the sample, about 86% are singletons; the top ten hold 6.2%. Input material: peripheral blood. All receptors come from a man aged 60-69 years with acute or convalescent COVID-19.

The V and J genes are TRBV11-3 and TRBJ2-3, with 11 bases that match TRBD2. Trimming took 3 bases from V and 3 from J; bases not matched to a gene: 2. The germline V gene has CDR1 SGHNT and CDR2 YENEEA. This CDR3 has 15 residues. CDR3 region: CASSFSGRVTDTQYF. In nucleotides, the CDR3 is TGTGCCAGCAGCTTTAGCGGGAGGGTGACAGATACGCAGTATTTT.

The chain joins TRBV28 to TRBJ1-4; TRBD1 aligns across 11 bases. CDR1 MDHEN and CDR2 SYDVKM come from the germline V gene. The CDR3 is 15 amino acids. J lost 8 bases, V lost 3 bases, and 5 bases had no gene match. The DNA of the CDR3 is TGTGCCAGCAGTTTTTCAGGACAGGGGGCGGAAAAACTGTTTTTT. It is translated as CASSFSGQGAEKLFF.

V usage is TRBV2 and J usage is TRBJ1-1; no clear D gene. Trimming shortened V by 8 bases and J by 0 bases, and 13 bases separated the two germline ends. This CDR3 is 14 amino acids long. Germline V gene sequence: CDR1 SNHLY, CDR2 FYNNEI. The chain's CDR3 is CASELIALNTEAFF. CDR3 DNA sequence: TGTGCCAGCGAACTGATTGCCTTGAACACTGAAGCTTTCTTT. Together with reference TRBV2 and TRBJ1-1, the CDR3 gives the full variable domain: EPEVTQTPSHQVTQMGQEVILRCVPISNHLYFYWYRQILGQKVEFLVSFYNNEISEKSEIFDDQFSVERPDGSNFTLKIRSTKLEDSAMYFCASELIALNTEAFFGQGTRLTVV.

This clone was recorded once. This chain connects TRBV11-3 to TRBJ2-1; possible D gene TRBD1, 5 bases. There are 16 residues in the CDR3. The germline V gene has CDR1 SGHNT and CDR2 YENEEA. The ends were cut back, 4 bases at V and 3 bases at J, with 16 bases in the middle. Here the CDR3 reads CASSSRHVGLYNEQFF. The CDR3 nucleotides read TGTGCCAGCAGCTCCCGACACGTGGGGCTCTACAATGAGCAGTTCTTC.

This clone occurred once. V and J are TRBV4-3 and TRBJ1-6; unclear D gene. Germline V gene lookup returns CDR1 LGHNA and CDR2 YSLEER. The CDR3 totals 15 residues. Trimming stripped 0 bases from V and 11 bases from J, with 14 bases between. CDR3 protein: CASSQEDFRGAPLHF. CDR3 coding DNA: TGCGCCAGCAGCCAAGAGGACTTTCGGGGAGCACCCCTCCACTTT.

The rearrangement links TRBV6-5 to TRBJ2-1; 8 bases are shared with TRBD1. This CDR3 is built from 15 residues. The V gene end was trimmed by 9 bases and the J gene end by 3 bases; junction bases not matched to a gene: 10. Looked up from germline, CDR1 is MNHEY and CDR2 is SVGAGI. CDR3 sequence: CASSTDRGIYNEQFF. The CDR3 DNA reads as TGTGCCAGTTCTACCGACAGGGGCATCTACAATGAGCAGTTCTTC.

V and J are TRBV19 and TRBJ2-2, with D uncertain. This CDR3 has 12 residues. Trimming pared 4 bases from V and 5 bases from J, leaving 5 bases between. Germline CDR1 reads LNHDA; CDR2 reads SQIVND (reference sequence). This CDR3 reads CASSKQTGELFF. CDR3 nucleotides: TGTGCCAGTAGTAAACAAACCGGGGAGCTGTTTTTT.

The genes are TRBV10-3 and TRBJ1-5; possibly TRBD1 for D (5 bases). V was clipped by 0 bases and J by 7 bases, with 7 bases between them. This CDR3 is 13 amino acids long. Per germline, CDR1 ENHRY and CDR2 SYGVKD. CDR3 region: CAISESQVQPQHF. The CDR3 nucleotides are TGTGCCATCAGTGAGTCACAGGTCCAGCCCCAGCATTTT.

This chain uses TRBV4-3 with TRBJ1-5; 7 bases line up with TRBD1. Losses at the gene ends were 0 bases for V and 6 bases for J; bases not matched to a gene: 5. Germline V gene lookup returns CDR1 LGHNA and CDR2 YSLEER. The CDR3 runs to 15 residues. DNA for the CDR3: TGCGCCAGCAGCCAAGATCTAGGGGGCCGTCAGCCCCAGCATTTT. Protein: CASSQDLGGRQPQHF.

This chain connects TRBV9 to TRBJ1-2, with 8 bases lining up with TRBD1. V gave up 3 bases and J gave up 8 bases; unmatched junction bases: 6. Germline V gives CDR1 SGDLS, CDR2 YYNGEE. This CDR3 comprises 13 residues. CDR3 sequence (DNA): TGTGCCAGCAGCGCTGACAGGGGATGGGGCTACACCTTC. Translated, it gives CASSADRGWGYTF.

V gene TRBV7-9 combines with J gene TRBJ1-5; D is possibly TRBD1 (5 bases). V was shortened by 6 bases and J by 0 bases, with 15 bases between the two germline ends. Germline loops: CDR1 SEHNR, CDR2 FQNEAQ (reference sequence). CDR3 length equals 16 residues. The CDR3: CASSGDETDSNQPQHF. As DNA, the CDR3 is TGTGCCAGCAGTGGCGACGAGACAGATAGCAATCAGCCCCAGCATTTT.

The rearrangement joins TRBV15 to TRBJ1-5, with D maybe TRBD1 (5 bases). The V and J ends lost 3 bases and 6 bases respectively, with 12 bases between them. Germline V gene sequence: CDR1 LNHNV, CDR2 YYDKDF (reference sequence). The CDR3 runs 14 residues. CDR3 residues: CATSRGEGGQPQHF. The CDR3 DNA reads TGTGCCACCAGCAGGGGGGAGGGTGGTCAGCCCCAGCATTTT. Full variable domain (outside the CDR3, taken from reference TRBV15 and TRBJ1-5): DAMVIQNPRYQVTQFGKPVTLSCSQTLNHNVMYWYQQKSSQAPKLLFHYYDKDFNNEADTPDNFQSRRPNTSFCFLDIRSPGLGDTAMYLCATSRGEGGQPQHFGDGTRLSIL.

The rearrangement links TRBV30 to TRBJ2-1; 10 bases are shared with TRBD2. V lost 3 bases, J lost 5 bases, and 4 bases stayed unmatched. Looked up from germline, CDR1 is GTSNPN and CDR2 is SVGIG (reference sequence). CDR3 length: 14 amino acids. CDR3: CAWRLAGINNEQFF. Here the CDR3 DNA reads TGTGCCTGGAGACTAGCGGGGATAAACAATGAGCAGTTCTTC.

This clone was recorded once. This rearrangement joins TRBV5-1 to TRBJ2-1, with 9 bases aligning to TRBD1. The CDR3 sequence is 14 residues long. Germline CDR1 reads SGHRS; CDR2 reads YFSETQ. V lost 7 bases and J lost 5; bases outside the gene matches: 7. The CDR3 sequence: CASGTGTGNNEQFF. CDR3 nucleotide sequence: TGCGCCAGCGGTACAGGGACAGGGAACAATGAGCAGTTCTTC.

The chain carries TRBV29-1 and TRBJ2-2; TRBD1 agrees at 9 bases. CDR3 length: 14 residues. Trimming cost V 7 bases and J 4 bases; bases outside gene matches: 7. Germline CDR1 reads SQVTM; CDR2 reads ANQGSEA. CDR3 DNA sequence: TGCAGCGCCCAGACAGGGGGTTTCACCGGGGAGCTGTTTTTT. Residues: CSAQTGGFTGELFF.

This sequence joins TRBV5-5 and TRBJ1-5, with D uncertain. CDR1 and CDR2 from the germline V gene are SGHKS and YYEKEE (reference sequence). The CDR3 covers 14 residues. Trimming removed 4 bases from V and 0 bases from J, with 8 bases in between. CDR3 protein: CASSEAVSNQPQHF. In nucleotides, the CDR3 is TGTGCCAGCAGCGAGGCTGTTAGCAATCAGCCCCAGCATTTT.

The rearrangement uses TRBV12-3 or TRBV12-4 and TRBJ1-4, with D perhaps TRBD1 (5 bases). Trimming pared 2 bases from V and 7 bases from J, leaving 8 bases between. The CDR3 runs to 13 residues. This CDR3 is CASSLLRGEKLFF. The DNA for the CDR3 is TGTGCCAGCAGTTTACTTAGGGGTGAAAAACTGTTTTTT.

In its sample, this clone was seen once. Its ends do not fully match the called genes, so a read error is possible. The chain combines TRBV4-3 with TRBJ2-7; weak D call: TRBD1 (5 bases). The CDR3 covers 13 residues. Germline V gene sequence: CDR1 LGHNA, CDR2 YSLEER. In nucleotides, the CDR3 is TGCGCCAGCAGCCAAGGGCCGACAGACCGAGGAACCTTC. Translated: CASSQGPTDRGTF.

The genes are TRBV9 and TRBJ2-3, with TRBD2 matching 13 bases. Losses at the gene ends were 3 bases for V and 3 bases for J; bases not matched to a gene: 4. This CDR3 has 16 residues. Looked up from germline, CDR1 is SGDLS and CDR2 is YYNGEE. In DNA form, the CDR3 reads TGTGCCAGCAGCGGCGGACTAGCGGGAGAAACAGATACGCAGTATTTT. This codes for CASSGGLAGETDTQYF.

The genes are TRBV24-1 and TRBJ1-3; D unclear. Trimming removed 3 bases from V and 1 base from J, with 15 bases in between. The CDR3 loop spans 17 amino acids. From germline, CDR1 is KGHDR and CDR2 SFDVKD. CDR3 sequence (DNA): TGTGCCACCAGTGATGCCAATTGGGGAGATTCTGGAAACACCATATATTTT. Amino acids: CATSDANWGDSGNTIYF.

The chain employs TRBV7-3 and TRBJ2-1; D might be TRBD2 (5 bases). This CDR3 is built from 16 residues. V was pared by 3 bases and J by 1 base, with 13 bases between. Germline CDR1 SGHTA, CDR2 FQGTGA. CDR3 nucleotides: TGTGCCAGCAGCTTGGACTCCCCGGGATCCTACAATGAGCAGTTCTTC. Its protein product is CASSLDSPGSYNEQFF.

The chain recombines TRBV10-3 with TRBJ2-7; possibly TRBD2 for D (6 bases). The CDR3 length is 14 residues. Germline-derived CDR1 and CDR2 are ENHRY and SYGVKD. V was trimmed by 11 bases and J by 3 bases, leaving 20 bases between them. For the CDR3, the DNA is TGTGCCGTCCGAAGGAGGGCCTTACTCTACGAGCAGTACTTC. Protein: CAVRRRALLYEQYF.

The CDR3 sequence: CASSSRPEGGAEQYF. In DNA, the CDR3 is TGTGCCAGCAGTTCCCGTCCCGAGGGAGGGGCCGAGCAGTACTTC. The chain employs TRBV6-5 and TRBJ2-7; 7 positions match TRBD2. The CDR3 length is 15 residues. Germline assignment: CDR1 MNHEY and CDR2 SVGAGI. Trimming removed 4 bases from V and 6 bases from J; junction bases left unmatched: 12.

J is TRBJ2-2 and V is TRBV7-3; 14 nucleotides line up with TRBD2. Germline trimming cut 5 bases from V and 1 base from J; bases unmatched to any gene: 6. CDR1 and CDR2 (germline): SGHTA, FQGTGA. The CDR3 covers 18 residues. As DNA, the CDR3 is TGTGCCAGCAGCACGGGACTAGCGGGAGCGGAGAACACCGGGGAGCTGTTTTTT. Amino acids: CASSTGLAGAENTGELFF.

The chain uses TRBV27 and TRBJ1-5, with D possibly matching TRBD1 (5 bases). CDR1 is MNHEY and CDR2 is SMNVEV in the germline V gene (reference sequence). The CDR3 is 14 residues long. V was clipped by 8 bases and J by 2 bases, with 13 bases between them. In DNA, the CDR3 is TGTGCCAGCGCATTCGGGGGTGGCAATCAGCCCCAGCATTTT. It codes for CASAFGGGNQPQHF.

The chain employs TRBV11-3 and TRBJ1-1; D perhaps matches TRBD1 (6 bases). CDR1 and CDR2 (germline): SGHNT, YENEEA. The CDR3 is 15 amino acids. Trimming removed 5 bases at V and 3 bases at J, with 16 bases between. This CDR3 reads CASSHDQGTDTEAFF. CDR3 coding DNA: TGTGCCAGCAGCCACGATCAGGGGACGGACACTGAAGCTTTCTTT.

The V call is TRBV18, the J call TRBJ1-1; 8 nucleotides line up with TRBD1. There are 15 residues in the CDR3. Trimming took 3 bases from V and 3 from J; bases not matched to a gene: 6. Germline-derived CDR1 and CDR2 are KGHSH and LQKENI. CDR3 in amino acids: CASSPDDRGYTEAFF. As DNA, the CDR3 is TGTGCCAGCTCACCGGATGACAGGGGATACACTGAAGCTTTCTTT.

This rearrangement joins TRBV28 to TRBJ1-1, with D perhaps TRBD1 (6 bases). With 2 bases removed from V and 7 bases from J, the gap between germline ends came to 17 bases. The CDR3 has 15 amino acids. Germline V gene sequence: CDR1 MDHEN, CDR2 SYDVKM. The CDR3 DNA follows: TGTGCCAGCAGTTTAGGTTCTCAGGGGCGCAGTGAAGCTTTCTTT. Its translation is CASSLGSQGRSEAFF.